This is a list of T cell receptor beta chains from one sample in a study of blood T cell repertoires in COVID-19. Sequencing was performed with immunoSEQ multiplex PCR; in TCRdb, only in-frame clones are kept and a portion is missing. The sample lists more than 95,000 clones, around 81% occurring once. The sample was peripheral blood. Receptors originate from an older man with acute or convalescent COVID-19. The CDR3 runs from the conserved cysteine through the conserved F or W. The D gene is left open where the match is weak. Not all rows give a size; the values are once, few, many and, for expanded clones, a class.

TRBJ2-1	19	TRBV7-3	-	TRBD1	CASSLYATTGTGRYNEQFF	TGTGCCAGCAGCTTATACGCCACGACCGGGACAGGGAGGTACAATGAGCAGTTCTTC
TRBJ2-1	16	TRBV5-1	few	TRBD2	CASSLPRLAGGNEQFF	TGCGCCAGCAGCTTACCGAGGCTAGCGGGAGGAAATGAGCAGTTCTTC
TRBJ1-4	15	TRBV7-2	once	-	CASSLGGTLNEKLFF	TGTGCCAGCAGCCTAGGGGGGACTCTTAATGAAAAACTGTTTTTT
TRBJ1-1	16	TRBV7-2	once	-	CASSLAGASMNTEAFF	TGTGCCAGCAGCTTAGCGGGGGCGAGTATGAACACTGAAGCTTTCTTT
TRBJ1-5	12	TRBV18	-	-	CASSQSGQPQHF	TGTGCCAGCTCACAGAGCGGTCAGCCCCAGCATTTT
TRBJ2-1	15	TRBV7-9	-	TRBD2	CASSSGLAGAWEQFF	TGTGCCAGCAGCTCGGGACTAGCGGGAGCATGGGAGCAGTTCTTC
TRBJ1-2	13	TRBV12-3/TRBV12-4	few	-	CASSGRKKPGYTF	TGTGCCAGCAGTGGCAGGAAGAAGCCTGGCTACACCTTC
TRBJ2-1	14	TRBV5-1	-	-	CASSRDSWYNEQFF	TGCGCCAGCAGCCGGGACTCTTGGTACAATGAGCAGTTCTTC
TRBJ2-1	14	TRBV28	-	TRBD1	CASGQGAGYNEQFF	TGTGCCAGCGGACAGGGGGCAGGCTACAATGAGCAGTTCTTC
TRBJ2-6	15	TRBV5-1	-	TRBD2	CASSSAGAGANVLTF	TGCGCCAGCAGCTCGGCGGGAGCTGGGGCCAACGTCCTGACTTTC
TRBJ1-1	15	TRBV10-1	-	-	CASSESGHLNTEAFF	TGCGCCAGCAGTGAGTCGGGACATTTGAACACTGAAGCTTTCTTT
TRBJ2-3	14	TRBV7-9	-	TRBD1	CASIHEQGTDTQYF	TGTGCCAGCATTCATGAACAGGGGACAGATACGCAGTATTTT
TRBJ1-2	14	TRBV5-4	-	TRBD1	CASSPQGAYYGYTF	TGTGCCAGCAGCCCTCAGGGGGCCTACTATGGCTACACCTTC
TRBJ1-1	12	TRBV6-6	-	TRBD1	CATRQGGTEAFF	TGTGCCACCCGACAGGGTGGCACTGAAGCTTTCTTT
TRBJ1-1	16	TRBV18	-	-	CASSPTLQGPNTEAFF	TGTGCCAGCTCACCCACCTTACAGGGACCGAACACTGAAGCTTTCTTT
TRBJ1-3	12	TRBV5-1	-	-	CASSVSGNTIYF	TGCGCCAGCTCGGTCTCTGGAAACACCATATATTTT
TRBJ1-5	15	TRBV19	-	TRBD1	CASSRDSRSNQPQHF	TGTGCCAGTAGTAGGGACAGCCGTAGCAATCAGCCCCAGCATTTT
TRBJ2-1	14	TRBV18	-	-	CASSPPSPLDEQFF	TGTGCCAGCTCACCACCGAGTCCCCTCGATGAGCAGTTCTTC
TRBJ2-1	15	TRBV5-1	-	TRBD2	CASSLFGGRSSEQFF	TGCGCCAGCAGCTTGTTTGGCGGGAGGAGTAGTGAGCAGTTCTTC
TRBJ2-1	14	TRBV18	-	TRBD1	CASSPTGVHNEQFF	TGTGCCAGTTCACCGACAGGGGTACACAATGAGCAGTTCTTC
TRBJ2-1	16	TRBV18	-	-	CASSPGQWSSYNEQFF	TGTGCCAGCTCACCAGGCCAATGGAGCTCCTACAATGAGCAGTTCTTC
TRBJ1-2	14	TRBV5-1	-	-	CASSSGTSNYGYTF	TGCGCCAGCAGCTCCGGGACATCTAACTATGGCTACACCTTC
TRBJ1-5	13	TRBV30	-	-	CAWSGAGNQPQHF	TGTGCCTGGAGTGGGGCAGGCAATCAGCCCCAGCATTTT
TRBJ2-4	18	TRBV7-9	-	TRBD2	CASSPRTSGRGAKNIQYF	TGTGCCAGCAGCCCTCGGACTAGCGGGAGAGGGGCCAAAAACATTCAGTACTTC
TRBJ2-5	14	TRBV4-3	-	-	CASSQTDSRETQYF	TGCGCCAGCAGCCAAACGGACAGTCGAGAGACCCAGTACTTC
TRBJ2-1	19	TRBV18	once	TRBD2	CASSPPGLAGGGPYNEQFF	TGTGCCAGCTCACCACCTGGACTAGCGGGAGGCGGGCCCTACAATGAGCAGTTCTTC
TRBJ1-5	13	TRBV28	-	TRBD1	CASRRQGERFQHF	TGTGCCAGCAGGAGACAGGGGGAACGGTTCCAGCATTTT
TRBJ1-6	14	TRBV2	-	TRBD1	CASSVNRGDSPLHF	TGTGCCAGCAGTGTAAACAGGGGAGATTCACCCCTCCACTTT
TRBJ1-2	16	TRBV6-1	few	TRBD1	CASSEAGGQGVYGYTF	TGTGCCAGCAGTGAAGCGGGTGGACAGGGCGTTTATGGCTACACCTTC
TRBJ1-1	13	TRBV6-6	-	-	CASRPDGDTEAFF	TGTGCCAGCAGGCCGGACGGGGACACTGAAGCTTTCTTT
TRBJ2-7	15	TRBV18	-	TRBD2	CASSPGLAGDVEQYF	TGTGCCAGCTCACCGGGACTAGCGGGAGATGTCGAGCAGTACTTC
TRBJ2-6	18	TRBV18	once	TRBD1	CASSPGTGSLSGANVLTF	TGTGCCAGCTCACCCGGGACAGGGTCGCTCTCTGGGGCCAACGTCCTGACTTTC
TRBJ2-5	12	TRBV29-1	-	TRBD1	CSVRQGQETQYF	TGCAGCGTAAGACAGGGGCAAGAGACCCAGTACTTC
TRBJ2-1	17	TRBV5-1	-	TRBD2	CASRKVAGGLSYNEQFF	TGCGCCAGCAGGAAGGTAGCGGGAGGGCTGTCCTACAATGAGCAGTTCTTC
TRBJ1-1	13	TRBV7-9	few	-	CASSFQGNTEAFF	TGTGCCAGCAGCTTCCAGGGTAACACTGAAGCTTTCTTT
TRBJ2-1	15	TRBV5-1	-	TRBD2	CASSLAASGRDEQFF	TGCGCCAGCAGCTTGGCGGCTAGCGGGAGGGATGAGCAGTTCTTC
TRBJ2-7	12	TRBV7-8	-	-	CASSPGRGGPYF	TGTGCCAGCAGTCCTGGGAGAGGAGGGCCGTACTTC
TRBJ2-3	14	TRBV29-1	-	-	CSVDGRPRADTQYF	TGCAGCGTAGACGGCAGGCCCCGCGCAGATACGCAGTATTTT
TRBJ1-1	13	TRBV12-3/TRBV12-4	-	-	CASSTLTGTEAFF	TGTGCCAGCAGTACCCTAACAGGGACTGAAGCTTTCTTT
TRBJ2-7	15	TRBV28	-	TRBD2	CASSGGGWVAYEQYF	TGTGCCAGCAGTGGGGGGGGTTGGGTTGCCTACGAGCAGTACTTC
TRBJ1-3	15	TRBV19	few	-	CASKSGGAGGNTIYF	TGTGCCAGTAAGAGCGGGGGAGCGGGAGGAAACACCATATATTTT
TRBJ2-1	15	TRBV9	-	TRBD2	CASSAPTGTRDEQFF	TGTGCCAGCAGCGCCCCGACCGGGACTAGGGATGAGCAGTTCTTC
TRBJ1-3	15	TRBV7-9	-	-	CASSLGSGAGNTIYF	TGTGCCAGCAGCTTAGGTTCAGGGGCTGGAAACACCATATATTTT
TRBJ1-2	13	TRBV5-4	few	TRBD1	CASSTGTGDGYTF	TGTGCCAGCAGCACGGGGACAGGGGATGGCTACACCTTC
TRBJ2-7	14	TRBV11-2	-	-	CASSLVQGSYEQYF	TGTGCCAGCAGCTTAGTACAGGGTTCCTACGAGCAGTACTTC
TRBJ2-7	14	TRBV14	-	-	CASSHNSLSYEQYF	TGTGCCAGCAGCCATAACAGCCTATCCTACGAGCAGTACTTC
TRBJ2-3	16	TRBV6-2/TRBV6-3	-	TRBD2	CASSYGSSGSTDTQYF	TGTGCCAGCAGTTACGGCTCTAGCGGGAGCACAGATACGCAGTATTTT
TRBJ1-2	13	TRBV28	once	TRBD1	CASSSGGGYGYTF	TGTGCCAGCAGTTCAGGGGGCGGCTATGGCTACACCTTC
TRBJ1-4	13	TRBV2	once	TRBD1	CARQGQINEKLFF	TGTGCCCGTCAGGGACAGATTAATGAAAAACTGTTTTTT